Below are 23 T cell receptor beta chains sequenced from a single sample in a study of T cell repertoires in cytomegalovirus infection. TCRdb analysed the reads with MiXCR anew, one entry per CDR3 protein. The sample includes 300,000 or so distinct CDR3 sequences, roughly a quarter of them seen just once. The material sequenced was PBMCs. The receptors stem from a human donor in good health (CMV status not recorded). Some clones in this sample may be carry-over from other donors' samples.

The chain recombines TRBV10-3 with TRBJ2-5; D uncertain. The CDR3 spans 16 residues. Germline loops: CDR1 ENHRY, CDR2 SYGVKD. The ends were cut back, 2 bases at V and 1 base at J, with 14 bases in the middle. This chain's CDR3 is CAISEGVRPLQETQYF. The CDR3 bases are TGTGCCATCAGTGAGGGGGTGAGACCCCTCCAAGAGACCCAGTACTTC.

This clonotype was recorded a few times. The rearrangement joins TRBV20-1 to TRBJ1-2; D unresolved. Trimming pared 3 bases from V and 5 bases from J, leaving 19 bases between. The CDR3 loop spans 15 amino acids. Germline V gene data show CDR1 as DFQATT and CDR2 as SNEGSKA (reference sequence). The CDR3 DNA reads as TGCAGTGCTAGCGCCAATCTTCGGGCGAGGTATGGCTACACCTTC. Its translation is CSASANLRARYGYTF.

This clonotype was detected ten times or more. The chain uses TRBV10-3 and TRBJ2-3; 7 nucleotides align to TRBD2. The CDR3 spans 19 residues. The J segment lost 1 base and the V segment lost 0 bases, leaving 13 bases of the junction unmatched. Per the germline V gene, CDR1 is ENHRY and CDR2 is SYGVKD. CDR3 nucleotide sequence: TGTGCCATCAGTGAGTCTGCGACTAGCTCTCTAAGGGGCACAGATACGCAGTATTTT. Protein sequence: CAISESATSSLRGTDTQYF.

The sample holds one count of this clonotype. With a much larger clone just one base away, this may be a read error. J is TRBJ2-1 and V is TRBV7-2; 9 nucleotides align to TRBD1. The CDR3 consists of 14 residues. The ends lost 3 bases at V and 8 bases at J; junction bases unmatched: 5. Germline CDR1 is SGHTA and CDR2 is FQGNSA. The CDR3 spells CASSLGQGFDEQFF. The CDR3 DNA is TGTGCCAGCAGCTTGGGACAGGGTTTCGATGAGCAGTTCTTC.

This clonotype has ten or more counts. The chain carries TRBV7-9 and TRBJ2-1, with unresolved D. This CDR3 has 14 amino acids. V gave up 5 bases and J gave up 5 bases, with 13 bases separating them. The V gene's germline CDR1 is SEHNR and CDR2 FQNEAQ (reference sequence). The CDR3 DNA reads as TGTGCCAGCAGCCTAAGATCAATCGACAATGAGCAGTTCTTC. Protein sequence: CASSLRSIDNEQFF.

The rearrangement uses TRBV20-1 and TRBJ1-1; tentative D call: TRBD1 (6 bases). This CDR3 comprises 15 residues. With 5 bases removed from V and 4 bases from J, the gap between germline ends came to 20 bases. CDR1 DFQATT and CDR2 SNEGSKA come from the germline V gene (reference sequence). The CDR3 sequence is CSAGPRGGLGTEAFF. In DNA, the CDR3 is TGCAGTGCTGGTCCAAGGGGGGGTTTAGGCACTGAAGCTTTCTTT.

Only a few counts were recorded for this clonotype. The chain uses TRBV28 and TRBJ2-5; D is possibly TRBD2 (6 bases). Germline CDR1 and CDR2: MDHEN and SYDVKM. This CDR3 contains 13 residues. Trimming pared 5 bases from V and 3 bases from J, leaving 10 bases between. The DNA for the CDR3 is TGTGCCAGCAGTACGGGACTCAAAGAGACCCAGTACTTC. Protein: CASSTGLKETQYF.

The chain is built from TRBV20-1 and TRBJ2-3; tentatively, D is TRBD2 (6 bases). V lost 0 bases and J lost 3, with 13 bases in between. Germline V lookup: CDR1 DFQATT, CDR2 SNEGSKA (reference sequence). This CDR3 is 15 amino acids long. The CDR3 nucleotides are TGCAGTGCTAGAGATACTAGCCTGGGGACAGATACGCAGTATTTT. It encodes CSARDTSLGTDTQYF.

This chain uses TRBV7-9 with TRBJ2-5, with no clear D. Per the germline V gene, CDR1 is SEHNR and CDR2 is FQNEAQ (reference sequence). The CDR3 contains 13 residues. V was clipped by 6 bases and J by 3 bases, with 11 bases between them. The CDR3 is CASRKTAKETQYF. CDR3 DNA sequence: TGTGCCAGCAGGAAAACAGCGAAAGAGACCCAGTACTTC.

The chain carries TRBV12-3 or TRBV12-4 and TRBJ2-1; either TRBD1 or TRBD2 may supply D (5 bases each). The CDR3 covers 15 residues. V lost 5 bases to trimming and J lost 1 base, with 12 bases between them. The CDR3 reads CASSRGGGSYNEQFF. CDR3 DNA: TGTGCCAGCAGTCGAGGTGGGGGATCCTACAATGAGCAGTTCTTC.

The chain links TRBV5-1 to TRBJ2-2; weak D call: TRBD1 (6 bases). CDR1 SGHRS and CDR2 YFSETQ come from the germline V gene. The CDR3 sequence is 13 residues long. V was shortened by 4 bases and J by 6 bases, with 10 bases between the two germline ends. The CDR3 sequence: CASSETGPGELFF. The CDR3 DNA follows: TGCGCCAGCAGCGAAACAGGGCCCGGGGAGCTGTTTTTT.

This clonotype showed up just a few times. The chain employs TRBV28 and TRBJ2-1; D remains unclear. The CDR3 covers 13 residues. V was shortened by 7 bases and J by 5 bases, with 12 bases between the two germline ends. CDR1 is MDHEN, CDR2 SYDVKM, per germline. The CDR3 coding sequence is TGTGCCAGCACCTTGACTGGAGACAATGAGCAGTTCTTC. Encoded protein: CASTLTGDNEQFF.

This clonotype was picked up one time. The chain uses TRBV20-1 and TRBJ1-1, with D tentatively TRBD1 (6 bases). CDR1 DFQATT and CDR2 SNEGSKA come from the germline V gene (reference sequence). The CDR3 covers 15 residues. V lost 1 base, J lost 5 bases, and 17 bases lay in between. The CDR3 here is CSARGGGVEGTEAFF. In DNA, the CDR3 is TGCAGTGCTAGAGGAGGGGGGGTTGAGGGGACTGAAGCTTTCTTT.

There are a few counts of this clonotype. This rearrangement joins TRBV27 to TRBJ2-1; D uncertain. The CDR3 spans 15 residues. CDR1 and CDR2 from the germline V gene are MNHEY and SMNVEV (reference sequence). V lost 7 bases and J 3 bases, leaving 16 bases between the germline ends. The CDR3 spells CASTLRLSSYNEQFF. CDR3 bases: TGTGCCAGCACCTTGCGGCTTTCAAGCTACAATGAGCAGTTCTTC.

This clonotype was observed a handful of times. Written as DNA, the CDR3 is TGCAGTGCTAGCGTAGCGGGTCGTAACACTGAAGCTTTCTTT. This codes for CSASVAGRNTEAFF. The chain links TRBV20-1 to TRBJ1-1, with D unclear. Germline CDR1 DFQATT, CDR2 SNEGSKA (reference sequence). V was pared by 3 bases and J by 2 bases, with 13 bases between. This CDR3 is built from 14 residues.

This clonotype was seen repeatedly, ten times or more. The chain recombines TRBV27 with TRBJ2-7; D may be TRBD2 (6 bases). Trimming took 3 bases from V and 5 from J, leaving 14 bases between them. The V gene's germline CDR1 is MNHEY and CDR2 SMNVEV (reference sequence). The CDR3 extends over 14 amino acids. The CDR3: CASSFLGLQDEQYF. CDR3 DNA sequence: TGTGCCAGCAGTTTTTTGGGACTCCAAGACGAGCAGTACTTC.

This clonotype was seen once. This CDR3 reads CATSDMTGIDGELFF. Written as DNA, the CDR3 is TGTGCCACCAGTGACATGACAGGGATCGACGGGGAGCTGTTTTTT. The chain links TRBV24-1 to TRBJ2-2, with 7 bases that match TRBD1. The trim removed 4 bases at V and 7 bases at J, leaving 8 bases unmatched. The CDR3 runs 15 residues. Germline V gene lookup returns CDR1 KGHDR and CDR2 SFDVKD.

The V and J genes are TRBV7-3 and TRBJ2-5, with TRBD1 matching 7 bases. Losses at the gene ends were 4 bases for V and 2 bases for J; bases not matched to a gene: 7. Germline V CDR1 and CDR2: SGHTA, FQGTGA. This CDR3 contains 15 residues. CDR3 sequence reads: CASSSSTGPQETQYF. CDR3 sequence (DNA): TGTGCCAGCAGCTCCTCGACAGGGCCGCAAGAGACCCAGTACTTC.

This clonotype was counted only a few times. The chain has TRBV11-3 and TRBJ2-5, with D uncertain. The ends were cut back, 3 bases at V and 0 bases at J, with 11 bases in the middle. Germline V gene sequence: CDR1 SGHNT, CDR2 YENEEA. The CDR3 totals 15 residues. CDR3 sequence reads: CASSLGWPYQETQYF. CDR3 in DNA: TGTGCCAGCAGCTTGGGTTGGCCGTACCAAGAGACCCAGTACTTC.

The chain recombines TRBV29-1 with TRBJ2-1, with a possible D match to TRBD1 (7 bases). This CDR3 is 13 amino acids long. The germline V gene has CDR1 SQVTM and CDR2 ANQGSEA. V was trimmed by 7 bases and J by 9 bases, leaving 19 bases between them. CDR3 residues: CSATGGGGGEQFF. The CDR3 DNA sequence: TGCAGCGCAACCGGTGGAGGGGGCGGTGAGCAGTTCTTC.

The chain links TRBV20-1 to TRBJ2-5; TRBD2 aligns across 12 bases. The CDR3 runs to 15 residues. The ends lost 5 bases at V and 1 base at J; junction bases unmatched: 5. CDR1 and CDR2 (germline): DFQATT, SNEGSKA (reference sequence). The CDR3 DNA sequence: TGCAGTGCTGCGACTAGCGGGGGCCTCCAAGAGACCCAGTACTTC. Encoded protein: CSAATSGGLQETQYF.

The rearrangement joins TRBV28 to TRBJ1-1; possibly TRBD1 for D (5 bases). The ends were cut back, 8 bases at V and 4 bases at J, with 20 bases in the middle. This CDR3 has 15 residues. Germline loops: CDR1 MDHEN, CDR2 SYDVKM. CDR3 sequence: CASLGRGEGGTEAFF. DNA of the CDR3: TGTGCCAGCCTAGGGCGAGGGGAAGGAGGCACTGAAGCTTTCTTT.

There are a few counts of this clonotype. This chain's CDR3 is CATSAEIRNTEAFF. Written as DNA, the CDR3 is TGTGCCACCAGCGCCGAGATCCGGAACACTGAAGCTTTCTTT. The chain uses TRBV15 and TRBJ1-1; no definite D call. Trimming removed 5 bases from V and 1 base from J, with 11 bases in between. This CDR3 contains 14 residues. Germline CDR1 reads LNHNV; CDR2 reads YYDKDF (reference sequence).